The rows below give T cell receptor beta chains drawn from one sample of a study of CD8 T cells in Susac syndrome. TCRdb fed the immunoSEQ multiplex PCR reads into MiXCR, producing one record per CDR3 protein. Here the sample spans hundreds of thousands of distinct CDR3 sequences, 70% to 90% being singletons. The sequenced sample consisted of CD8+ T cells from PBMCs. Source of these receptors: a human donor with multiple sclerosis. Both conserved end residues are part of each CDR3.

V gene: TRBV5-1; J gene: TRBJ2-1; CDR3 protein: CASSREVQAVYNEQFF
V gene: TRBV27; J gene: TRBJ2-1; CDR3 protein: CASSLSGGTYNEQFF
V gene: TRBV27; J gene: TRBJ2-7; CDR3 protein: CASSVLLSEGAREQYF
V gene: TRBV3-1; J gene: TRBJ2-1; CDR3 protein: CASSHGTPNEQFF
V gene: TRBV3-1; J gene: TRBJ1-1; CDR3 protein: CASSHTGGTEAFF
V gene: TRBV25-1; J gene: TRBJ2-3; CDR3 protein: CASSEWQGGGTDTQYF
V gene: TRBV4-1; J gene: TRBJ2-3; CDR3 protein: CASSNRLAGGPRTSTDTQYF
V gene: TRBV20-1; J gene: TRBJ2-7; CDR3 protein: CSARDMTQGFYEQYF
V gene: TRBV9; J gene: TRBJ2-1; CDR3 protein: CASSGGTSGRREQFF
V gene: TRBV7-9; J gene: TRBJ1-4; CDR3 protein: CASSGYGSLAEKLFF